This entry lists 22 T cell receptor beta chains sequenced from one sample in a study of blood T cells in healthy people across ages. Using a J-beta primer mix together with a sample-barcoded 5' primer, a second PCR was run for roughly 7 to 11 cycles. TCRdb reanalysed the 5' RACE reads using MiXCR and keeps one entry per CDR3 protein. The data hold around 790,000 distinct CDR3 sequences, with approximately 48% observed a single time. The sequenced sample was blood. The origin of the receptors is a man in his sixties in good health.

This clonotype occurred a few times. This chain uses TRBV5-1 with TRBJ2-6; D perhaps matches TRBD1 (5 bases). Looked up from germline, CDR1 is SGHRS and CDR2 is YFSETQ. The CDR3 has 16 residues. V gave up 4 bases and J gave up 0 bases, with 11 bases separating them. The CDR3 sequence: CASSAGQNSGANVLTF. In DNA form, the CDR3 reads TGCGCCAGCAGCGCTGGACAAAACTCTGGGGCCAACGTCCTGACTTTC. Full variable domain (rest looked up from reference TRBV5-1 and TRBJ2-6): KAGVTQTPRYLIKTRGQQVTLSCSPISGHRSVSWYQQTPGQGLQFLFEYFSETQRNKGNFPGRFSGRQFSNSRSEMNVSTLELGDSALYLCASSAGQNSGANVLTFGAGSRLTVL.

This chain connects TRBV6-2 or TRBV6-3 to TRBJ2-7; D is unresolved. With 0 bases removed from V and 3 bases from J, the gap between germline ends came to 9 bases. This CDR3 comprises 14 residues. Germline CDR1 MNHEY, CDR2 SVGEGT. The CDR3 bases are TGTGCCAGCAGTTACTCCAACAACAACTACGAGCAGTACTTC. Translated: CASSYSNNNYEQYF.

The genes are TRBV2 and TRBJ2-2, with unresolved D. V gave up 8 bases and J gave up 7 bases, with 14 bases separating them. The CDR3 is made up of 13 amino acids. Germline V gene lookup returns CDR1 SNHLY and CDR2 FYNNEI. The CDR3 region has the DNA TGTGCCAGCGGCAGACGCCAAGGCGGGGAGCTGTTTTTT. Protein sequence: CASGRRQGGELFF.

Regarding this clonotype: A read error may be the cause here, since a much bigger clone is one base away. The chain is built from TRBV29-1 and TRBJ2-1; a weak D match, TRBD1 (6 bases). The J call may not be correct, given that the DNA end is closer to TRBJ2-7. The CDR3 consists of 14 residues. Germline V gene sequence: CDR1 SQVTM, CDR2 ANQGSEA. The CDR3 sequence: CSVVRGSSYNEQYF. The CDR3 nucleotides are TGCAGCGTTGTAAGGGGGAGCTCCTACAATGAGCAGTACTTC.

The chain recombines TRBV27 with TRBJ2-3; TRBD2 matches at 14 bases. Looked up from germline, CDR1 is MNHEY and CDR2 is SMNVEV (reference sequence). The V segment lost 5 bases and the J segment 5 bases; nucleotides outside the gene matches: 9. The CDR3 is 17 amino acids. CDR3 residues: CASSLTSGGAWIDTQYF. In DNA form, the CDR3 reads TGTGCCAGCAGTCTGACTAGCGGGGGGGCTTGGATAGATACGCAGTATTTT.

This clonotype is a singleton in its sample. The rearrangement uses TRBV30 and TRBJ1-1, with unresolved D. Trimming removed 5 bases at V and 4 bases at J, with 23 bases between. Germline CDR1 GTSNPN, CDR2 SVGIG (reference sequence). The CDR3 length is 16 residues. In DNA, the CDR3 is TGTGCCTGGGTTGGTCCGGGCCAAGTCATGGGCACTGAAGCTTTCTTT. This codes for CAWVGPGQVMGTEAFF.

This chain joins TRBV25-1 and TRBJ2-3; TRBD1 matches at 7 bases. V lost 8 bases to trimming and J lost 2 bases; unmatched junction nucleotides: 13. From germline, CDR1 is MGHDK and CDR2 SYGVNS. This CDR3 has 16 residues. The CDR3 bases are TGTGCCAGCGGAGAGTTGATGGGACAGAACACAGATACGCAGTATTTT. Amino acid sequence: CASGELMGQNTDTQYF.

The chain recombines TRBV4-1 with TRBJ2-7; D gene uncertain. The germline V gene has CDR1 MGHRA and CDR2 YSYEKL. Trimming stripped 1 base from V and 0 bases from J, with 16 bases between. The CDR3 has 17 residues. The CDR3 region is CASSQVEAVASSYEQYF. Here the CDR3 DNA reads TGCGCCAGCAGCCAAGTAGAGGCGGTCGCGAGCTCCTACGAGCAGTACTTC.

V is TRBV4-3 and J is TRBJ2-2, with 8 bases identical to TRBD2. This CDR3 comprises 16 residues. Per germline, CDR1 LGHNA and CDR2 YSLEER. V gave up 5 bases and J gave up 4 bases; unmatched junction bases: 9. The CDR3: CASSTHSGACTGELFF. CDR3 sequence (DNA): TGCGCCAGCAGCACCCATAGCGGGGCCTGCACCGGGGAGCTGTTTTTT.

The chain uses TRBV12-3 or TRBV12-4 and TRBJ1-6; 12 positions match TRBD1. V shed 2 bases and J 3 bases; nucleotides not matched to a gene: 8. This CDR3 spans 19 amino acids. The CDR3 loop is CASSLRDRGPNLYNSPLHF. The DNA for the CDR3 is TGTGCCAGCAGTTTAAGGGACAGGGGGCCGAACCTCTATAATTCACCCCTCCACTTT.

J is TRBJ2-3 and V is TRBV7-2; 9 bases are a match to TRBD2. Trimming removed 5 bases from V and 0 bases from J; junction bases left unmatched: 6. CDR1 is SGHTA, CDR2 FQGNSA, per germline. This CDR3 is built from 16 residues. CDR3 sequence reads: CASSLRLAASTDTQYF. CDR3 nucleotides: TGTGCCAGCAGCCTCCGACTAGCGGCGAGCACAGATACGCAGTATTTT.

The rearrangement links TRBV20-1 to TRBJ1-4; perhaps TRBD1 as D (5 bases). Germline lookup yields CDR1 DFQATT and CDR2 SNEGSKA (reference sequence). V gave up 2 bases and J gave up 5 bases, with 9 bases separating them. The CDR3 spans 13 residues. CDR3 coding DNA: TGCAGTGCTAGATTGGCAGGGAATGAAAAACTGTTTTTT. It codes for CSARLAGNEKLFF.

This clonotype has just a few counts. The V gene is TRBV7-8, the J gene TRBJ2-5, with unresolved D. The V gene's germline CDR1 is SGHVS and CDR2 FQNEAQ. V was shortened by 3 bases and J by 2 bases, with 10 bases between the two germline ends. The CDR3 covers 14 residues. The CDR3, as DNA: TGTGCCAGCAGCTTCGGGTATGCTCAAGAGACCCAGTACTTC. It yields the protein CASSFGYAQETQYF.

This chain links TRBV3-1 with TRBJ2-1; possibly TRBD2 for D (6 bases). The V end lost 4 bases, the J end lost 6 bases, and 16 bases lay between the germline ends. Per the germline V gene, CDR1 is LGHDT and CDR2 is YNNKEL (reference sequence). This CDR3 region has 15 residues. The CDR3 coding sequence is TGTGCCAGCAGCCGTGCTAGCTCCGGGGGCAATGAGCAGTTCTTC. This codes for CASSRASSGGNEQFF.

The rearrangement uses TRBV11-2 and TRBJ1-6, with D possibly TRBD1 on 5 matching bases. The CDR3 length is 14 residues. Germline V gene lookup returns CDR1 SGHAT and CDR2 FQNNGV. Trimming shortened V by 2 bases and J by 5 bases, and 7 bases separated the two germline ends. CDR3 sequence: CASSLSGNNSPLHF. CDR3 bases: TGTGCCAGCAGCTTATCAGGGAATAATTCACCCCTCCACTTT.

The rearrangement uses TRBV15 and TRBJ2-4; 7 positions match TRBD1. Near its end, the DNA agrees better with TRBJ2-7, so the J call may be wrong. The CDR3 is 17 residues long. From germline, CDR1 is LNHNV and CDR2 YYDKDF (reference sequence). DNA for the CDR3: TGTGCCACCAGCAGAGATTCCCAACTAGGACAGGAACACGAGCAGTACTTC. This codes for CATSRDSQLGQEHEQYF.

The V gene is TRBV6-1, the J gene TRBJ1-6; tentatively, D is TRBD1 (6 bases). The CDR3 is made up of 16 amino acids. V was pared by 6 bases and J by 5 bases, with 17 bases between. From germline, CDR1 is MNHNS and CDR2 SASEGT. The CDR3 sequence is CASSRGEGGNNSPLHF. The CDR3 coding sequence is TGTGCCAGCAGCAGGGGCGAGGGCGGGAATAATTCACCCCTCCACTTT.

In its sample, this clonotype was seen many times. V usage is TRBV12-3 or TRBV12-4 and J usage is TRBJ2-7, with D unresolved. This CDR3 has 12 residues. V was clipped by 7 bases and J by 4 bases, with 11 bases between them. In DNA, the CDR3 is TGTGCCAGCACCATGGGTTTGTACGAGCAGTACTTC. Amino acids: CASTMGLYEQYF.

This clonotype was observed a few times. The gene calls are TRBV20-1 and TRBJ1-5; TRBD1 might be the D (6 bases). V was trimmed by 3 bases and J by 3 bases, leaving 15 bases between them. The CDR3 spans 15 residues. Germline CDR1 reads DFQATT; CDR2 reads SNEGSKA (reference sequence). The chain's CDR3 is CSARRRDILNQPQHF. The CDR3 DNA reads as TGCAGTGCTAGGCGCCGGGACATTCTCAATCAGCCCCAGCATTTT.

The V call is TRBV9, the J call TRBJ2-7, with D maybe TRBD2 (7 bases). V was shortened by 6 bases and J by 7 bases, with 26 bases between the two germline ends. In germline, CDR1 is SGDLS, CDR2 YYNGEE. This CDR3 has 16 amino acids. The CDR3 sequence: CASNDGGAESYNEQYF. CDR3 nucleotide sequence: TGTGCCAGCAATGATGGGGGGGCAGAGTCCTACAATGAGCAGTACTTC.

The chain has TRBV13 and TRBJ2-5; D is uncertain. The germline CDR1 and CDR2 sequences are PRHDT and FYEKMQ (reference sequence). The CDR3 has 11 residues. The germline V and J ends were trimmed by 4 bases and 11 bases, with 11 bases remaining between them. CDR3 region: CASSSGGVQYF. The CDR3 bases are TGTGCCAGCAGCTCTGGTGGGGTGCAGTACTTC.

CDR3 DNA sequence: TGTGCCAGCAGCCCAGAACTTTCTAATGAAAAACTGTTTTTT. It translates to CASSPELSNEKLFF. The chain has TRBV7-9 and TRBJ1-4; D is unresolved. Germline V gives CDR1 SEHNR, CDR2 FQNEAQ (reference sequence). Trimming stripped 5 bases from V and 3 bases from J, with 10 bases between. The CDR3 extends over 14 amino acids.